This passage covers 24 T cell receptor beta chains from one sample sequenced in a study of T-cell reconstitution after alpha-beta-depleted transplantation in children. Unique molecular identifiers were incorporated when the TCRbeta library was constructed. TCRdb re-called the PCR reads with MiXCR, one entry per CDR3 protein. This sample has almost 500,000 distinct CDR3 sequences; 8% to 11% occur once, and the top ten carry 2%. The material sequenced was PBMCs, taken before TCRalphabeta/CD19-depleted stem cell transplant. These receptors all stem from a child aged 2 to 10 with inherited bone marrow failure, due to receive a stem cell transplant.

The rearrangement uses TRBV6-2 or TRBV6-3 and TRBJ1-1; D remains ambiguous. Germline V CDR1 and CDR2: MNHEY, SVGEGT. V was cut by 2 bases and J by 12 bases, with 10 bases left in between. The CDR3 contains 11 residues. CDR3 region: CASSYPWETFF. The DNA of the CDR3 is TGTGCCAGCAGTTACCCCTGGGAGACTTTCTTT.

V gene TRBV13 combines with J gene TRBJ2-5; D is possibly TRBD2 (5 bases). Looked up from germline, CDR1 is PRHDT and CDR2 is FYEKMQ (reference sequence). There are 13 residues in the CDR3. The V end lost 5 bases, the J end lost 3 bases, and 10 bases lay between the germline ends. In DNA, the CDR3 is TGTGCCAGCAGCCCCCCCGGGGAAGAGACCCAGTACTTC. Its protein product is CASSPPGEETQYF.

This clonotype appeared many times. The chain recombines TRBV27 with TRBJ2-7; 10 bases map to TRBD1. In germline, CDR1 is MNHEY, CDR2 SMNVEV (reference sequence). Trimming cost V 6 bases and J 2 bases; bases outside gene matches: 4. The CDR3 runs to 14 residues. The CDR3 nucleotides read TGTGCCAGCAGAGACGGGACAGGGGCCTACGAGCAGTACTTC. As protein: CASRDGTGAYEQYF.

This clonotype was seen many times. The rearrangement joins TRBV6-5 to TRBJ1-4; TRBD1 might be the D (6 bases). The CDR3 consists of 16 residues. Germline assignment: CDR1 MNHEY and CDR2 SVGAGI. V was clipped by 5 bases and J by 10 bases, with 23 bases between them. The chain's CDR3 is CASSTIGNRAVGKLFF. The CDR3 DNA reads TGTGCCAGCAGTACTATAGGAAACAGGGCGGTGGGAAAACTGTTTTTT.

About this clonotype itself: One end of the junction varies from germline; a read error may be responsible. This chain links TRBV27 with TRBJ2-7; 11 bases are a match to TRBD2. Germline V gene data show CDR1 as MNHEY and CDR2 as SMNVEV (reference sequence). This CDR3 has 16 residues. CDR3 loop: CASSLVPGLAVDEQCF. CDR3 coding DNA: TGTGCCAGCAGTTTAGTCCCGGGACTAGCGGTCGACGAGCAGTGCTTC.

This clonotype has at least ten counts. The CDR3 DNA reads TGTGCCAGCAGCCCCCAGGCGGGAGAGTCCTACGAGCAGTACTTC. Translating it yields CASSPQAGESYEQYF. V and J are TRBV7-9 and TRBJ2-7; TRBD2 matches at 7 bases. Germline values: CDR1 SEHNR, CDR2 FQNEAQ (reference sequence). The CDR3 runs to 15 residues. V was clipped by 5 bases and J by 1 base; unmatched bases: 8. The full variable domain, with the rest looked up from reference TRBV7-9 and TRBJ2-7, is DTGVSQNPRHKITKRGQNVTFRCDPISEHNRLYWYRQTLGQGPEFLTYFQNEAQLEKSRLLSDRFSAERPKGSFSTLEIQRTEQGDSAMYLCASSPQAGESYEQYFGPGTRLTVT.

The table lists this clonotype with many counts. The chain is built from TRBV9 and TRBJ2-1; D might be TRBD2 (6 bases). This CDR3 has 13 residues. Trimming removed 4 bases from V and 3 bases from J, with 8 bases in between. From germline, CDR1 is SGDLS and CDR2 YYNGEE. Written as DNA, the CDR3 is TGTGCCAGCAGCAAGGGAGGCTACAATGAGCAGTTCTTC. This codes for CASSKGGYNEQFF.

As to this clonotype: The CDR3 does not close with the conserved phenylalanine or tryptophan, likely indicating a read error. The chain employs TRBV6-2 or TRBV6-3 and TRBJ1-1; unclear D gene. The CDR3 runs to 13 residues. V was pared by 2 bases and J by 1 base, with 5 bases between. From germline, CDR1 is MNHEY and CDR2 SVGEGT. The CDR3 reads CASSYVQNTEAFL. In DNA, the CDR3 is TGTGCCAGCAGTTACGTACAGAACACTGAAGCTTTCTTA.

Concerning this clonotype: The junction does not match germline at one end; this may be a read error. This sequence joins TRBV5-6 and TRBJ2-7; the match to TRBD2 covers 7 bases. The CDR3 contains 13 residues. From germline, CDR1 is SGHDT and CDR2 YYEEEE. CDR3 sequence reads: CASSWGGGYEQNF. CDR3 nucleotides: TGTGCCAGCAGCTGGGGCGGGGGTTACGAGCAGAACTTC.

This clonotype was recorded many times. The CDR3 nucleotides read TGTGCCAGCAGCCCCAATCCCGCCTCGCGGTTAAGTTACGAGCAGTACTTC. Protein product: CASSPNPASRLSYEQYF. This chain joins TRBV7-8 and TRBJ2-7, with D unresolved. Germline V gene data show CDR1 as SGHVS and CDR2 as FQNEAQ. The CDR3 sequence is 17 residues long. The V and J ends lost 5 bases and 4 bases respectively, with 24 bases between them.

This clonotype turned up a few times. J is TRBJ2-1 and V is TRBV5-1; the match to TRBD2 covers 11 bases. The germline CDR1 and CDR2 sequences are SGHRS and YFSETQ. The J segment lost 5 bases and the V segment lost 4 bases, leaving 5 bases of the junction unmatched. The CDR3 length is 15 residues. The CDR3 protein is CASSTTTSGNNEQFF. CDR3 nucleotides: TGCGCCAGCAGCACGACGACTAGCGGGAACAATGAGCAGTTCTTC. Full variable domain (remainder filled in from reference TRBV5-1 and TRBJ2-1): KAGVTQTPRYLIKTRGQQVTLSCSPISGHRSVSWYQQTPGQGLQFLFEYFSETQRNKGNFPGRFSGRQFSNSRSEMNVSTLELGDSALYLCASSTTTSGNNEQFFGPGTRLTVL.

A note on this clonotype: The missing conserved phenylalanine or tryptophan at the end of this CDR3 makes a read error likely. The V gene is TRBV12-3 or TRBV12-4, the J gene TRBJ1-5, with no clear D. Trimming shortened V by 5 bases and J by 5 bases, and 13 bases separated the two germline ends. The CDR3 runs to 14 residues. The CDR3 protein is CASSAGLRDQPQHS. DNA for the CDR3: TGTGCCAGCAGTGCGGGCCTTCGGGATCAGCCCCAGCATTCT.

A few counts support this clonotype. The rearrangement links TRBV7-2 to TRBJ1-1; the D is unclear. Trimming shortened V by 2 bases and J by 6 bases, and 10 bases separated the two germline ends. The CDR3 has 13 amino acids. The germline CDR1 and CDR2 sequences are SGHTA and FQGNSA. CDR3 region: CASSLLREAEAFF. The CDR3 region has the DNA TGTGCCAGCAGCTTATTGAGGGAAGCTGAAGCTTTCTTT.

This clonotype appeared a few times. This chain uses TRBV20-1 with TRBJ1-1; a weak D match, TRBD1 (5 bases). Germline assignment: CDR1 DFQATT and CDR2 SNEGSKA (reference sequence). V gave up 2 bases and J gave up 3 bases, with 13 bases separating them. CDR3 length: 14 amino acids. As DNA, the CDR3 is TGCAGTGCTAGAATCTCGGGGGTCGACACTGAAGCTTTCTTT. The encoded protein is CSARISGVDTEAFF.

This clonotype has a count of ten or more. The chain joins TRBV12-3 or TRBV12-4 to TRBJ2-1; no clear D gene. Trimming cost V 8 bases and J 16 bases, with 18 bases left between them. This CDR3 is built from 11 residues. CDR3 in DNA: TGTGCCAGCGGATCCTATGCCCCGTTATTCTTC. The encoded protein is CASGSYAPLFF.

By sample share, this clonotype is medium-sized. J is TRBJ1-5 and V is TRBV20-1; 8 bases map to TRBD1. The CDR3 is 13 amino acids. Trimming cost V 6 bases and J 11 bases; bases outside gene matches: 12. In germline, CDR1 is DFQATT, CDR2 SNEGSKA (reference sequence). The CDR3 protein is CSAPGQGETAQHF. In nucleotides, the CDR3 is TGCAGTGCCCCAGGACAGGGAGAAACGGCCCAGCATTTT.

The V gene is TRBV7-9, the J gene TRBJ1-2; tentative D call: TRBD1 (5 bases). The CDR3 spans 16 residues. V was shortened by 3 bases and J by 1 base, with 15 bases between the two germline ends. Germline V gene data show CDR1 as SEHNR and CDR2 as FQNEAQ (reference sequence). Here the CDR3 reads CASSLAGTLVNYGYTF. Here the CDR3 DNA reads TGTGCCAGCAGCTTGGCCGGGACTCTCGTTAACTATGGCTACACCTTC.

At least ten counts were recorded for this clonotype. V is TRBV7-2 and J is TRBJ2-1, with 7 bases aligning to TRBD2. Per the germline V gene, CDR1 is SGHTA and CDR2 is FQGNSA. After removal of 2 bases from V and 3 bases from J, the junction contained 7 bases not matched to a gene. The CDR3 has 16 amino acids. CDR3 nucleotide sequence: TGTGCCAGCAGCTTAAGCGCGGGAGTTTTCTACAATGAGCAGTTCTTC. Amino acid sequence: CASSLSAGVFYNEQFF.

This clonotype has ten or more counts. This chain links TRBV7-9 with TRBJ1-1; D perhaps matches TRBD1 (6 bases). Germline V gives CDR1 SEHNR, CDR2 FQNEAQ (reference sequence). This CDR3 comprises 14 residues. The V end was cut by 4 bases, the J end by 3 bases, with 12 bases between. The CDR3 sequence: CASSSSGGHTEAFF. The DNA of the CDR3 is TGTGCCAGCAGCTCATCCGGGGGGCACACTGAAGCTTTCTTT.

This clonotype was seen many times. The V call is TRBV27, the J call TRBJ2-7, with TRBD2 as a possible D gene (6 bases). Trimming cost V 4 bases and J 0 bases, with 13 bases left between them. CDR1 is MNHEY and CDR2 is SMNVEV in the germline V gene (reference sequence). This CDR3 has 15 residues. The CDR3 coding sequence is TGTGCCAGCAGTTCTTATAGCGGTCCCTCCTACGAGCAGTACTTC. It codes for CASSSYSGPSYEQYF.

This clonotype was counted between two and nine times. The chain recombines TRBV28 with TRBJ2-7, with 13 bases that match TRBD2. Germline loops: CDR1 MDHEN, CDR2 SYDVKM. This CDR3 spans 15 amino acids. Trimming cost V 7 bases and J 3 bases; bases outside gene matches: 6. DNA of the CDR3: TGTGCCAGCATGACTAGCGGGAGGCTTAACTACGAGCAGTACTTC. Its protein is CASMTSGRLNYEQYF.

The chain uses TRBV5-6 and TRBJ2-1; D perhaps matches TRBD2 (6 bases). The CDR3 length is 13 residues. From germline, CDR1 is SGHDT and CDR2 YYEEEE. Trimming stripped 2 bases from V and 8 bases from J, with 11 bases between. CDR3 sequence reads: CASSFGRYDEQFF. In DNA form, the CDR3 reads TGTGCCAGCAGCTTCGGGAGATACGATGAGCAGTTCTTC.

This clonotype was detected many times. CDR3 DNA sequence: TGCGCCAGCAGCCAGGGGTCCTCAGATACGCAGTATTTT. It yields the protein CASSQGSSDTQYF. The rearrangement uses TRBV5-1 and TRBJ2-3; TRBD1 might be the D (6 bases). The CDR3 length is 13 residues. Per the germline V gene, CDR1 is SGHRS and CDR2 is YFSETQ. Trimming cost V 4 bases and J 4 bases, with 10 bases left between them. The full variable domain, with the rest looked up from reference TRBV5-1 and TRBJ2-3, is KAGVTQTPRYLIKTRGQQVTLSCSPISGHRSVSWYQQTPGQGLQFLFEYFSETQRNKGNFPGRFSGRQFSNSRSEMNVSTLELGDSALYLCASSQGSSDTQYFGPGTRLTVL.

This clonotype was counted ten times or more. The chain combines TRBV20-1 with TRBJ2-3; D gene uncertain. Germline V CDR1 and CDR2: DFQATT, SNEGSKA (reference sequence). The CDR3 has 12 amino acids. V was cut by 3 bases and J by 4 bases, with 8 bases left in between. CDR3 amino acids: CSASRGADTQYF. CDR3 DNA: TGCAGTGCTAGTAGAGGAGCAGATACGCAGTATTTT.